The rows below give T cell receptor beta chains drawn from one sample of a study of T-cell memory formation after mild COVID-19. TCRdb processed the 5' RACE reads anew with MiXCR; each CDR3 protein has one entry. The sample carries 450,000 or so distinct CDR3 sequences, 25% recorded once. Sequencing was done on a sample of PBMCs or a T cell subset sorted from them (not recorded which). The receptor source for this set is an adult woman who had mild COVID-19 (a few samples of this study predate the infection). Cell type and time point are not known. CDR3s include the opening cysteine and the closing phenylalanine or tryptophan. A D gene is named only where the DNA matches it firmly. Clone size is stated in some rows and not others, as once, few, many or a class when expanded.

clone size: few
J gene: TRBJ2-7
V gene: TRBV9
D gene: NA
CDR3 DNA: TGTGCCAGCAGCTTAGACGGGGGCTCCTACGAGCAGTACTTC
CDR3 protein: CASSLDGGSYEQYF

clone size: few
J gene: TRBJ1-6
V gene: TRBV6-5
D gene: NA
CDR3 DNA: TGTGCCAGTTCCCGCGGGAATTCACCCCTCCACTTT
CDR3 protein: CASSRGNSPLHF

clone size: few
J gene: TRBJ2-7
V gene: TRBV6-6
D gene: NA
CDR3 DNA: TGTGCCAGCAGGCCTAGCGAATCGCCGGAGCAGTACTTC
CDR3 protein: CASRPSESPEQYF

clone size: few
J gene: TRBJ1-1
V gene: TRBV7-2
D gene: NA
CDR3 DNA: TGTGCCAGCAGCCGGGCCGGCACGTTGAACACTGAAGCTTTCTTT
CDR3 protein: CASSRAGTLNTEAFF

clone size: NA
J gene: TRBJ2-6
V gene: TRBV9
D gene: TRBD1
CDR3 DNA: TGTGCCAGCAGCGTAGATAGACAGGGGGCGGCTGGGGCCAACGTCCTGACTTTC
CDR3 protein: CASSVDRQGAAGANVLTF

clone size: NA
J gene: TRBJ2-3
V gene: TRBV2
D gene: TRBD2
CDR3 DNA: TGTGCCAGCAGTGGGACTAGCGGGCTTATAGATACGCAGTATTTT
CDR3 protein: CASSGTSGLIDTQYF

clone size: NA
J gene: TRBJ1-5
V gene: TRBV6-5
D gene: NA
CDR3 DNA: TGTGCCAGCAGCCGTTCGTACGAAGGCAATCAGCCCCAGCATTTT
CDR3 protein: CASSRSYEGNQPQHF

clone size: few
J gene: TRBJ2-1
V gene: TRBV11-3
D gene: NA
CDR3 DNA: TGTGCCAGCAGCTTAGAAGGGCTGGCGCGGGGAAATGAGCAGTTCTTC
CDR3 protein: CASSLEGLARGNEQFF

clone size: NA
J gene: TRBJ1-2
V gene: TRBV7-9
D gene: TRBD1
CDR3 DNA: TGTGCCAGCAGCTTATTCCGGGACAGCGGCTATGGCTACACCTTC
CDR3 protein: CASSLFRDSGYGYTF

clone size: NA
J gene: TRBJ2-7
V gene: TRBV7-9
D gene: NA
CDR3 DNA: TGTGCCAGCAGCACCCGCGGGCAGGGCTGGGAGCAGTACTTC
CDR3 protein: CASSTRGQGWEQYF

clone size: few
J gene: TRBJ2-1
V gene: TRBV24-1
D gene: TRBD2
CDR3 DNA: TGTGCCACCAGTGAGGGCGGGAGGATTGAGCAGTTCTTC
CDR3 protein: CATSEGGRIEQFF

clone size: many
J gene: TRBJ2-1
V gene: TRBV9
D gene: NA
CDR3 DNA: TGTGCCAGCAGCGTAGCTGCGGACAGTAGGGGTCAGGAGTTCTTC
CDR3 protein: CASSVAADSRGQEFF

clone size: NA
J gene: TRBJ2-7
V gene: TRBV6-2/TRBV6-3
D gene: NA
CDR3 DNA: TGTGCCAGCGGGACACCACCAAGCAAGGGGGAGCAGTACTTC
CDR3 protein: CASGTPPSKGEQYF

clone size: few
J gene: TRBJ2-1
V gene: TRBV4-1
D gene: TRBD2
CDR3 DNA: TGCGCCAGCAGCCAAGCATTAGCGGGGTTCAATGAGCAGTTCTTC
CDR3 protein: CASSQALAGFNEQFF

clone size: many
J gene: TRBJ2-2
V gene: TRBV3-1
D gene: NA
CDR3 DNA: TGTGCCAGCAGCCCCACAGCTGGGGAGCTGTTTTTT
CDR3 protein: CASSPTAGELFF

clone size: NA
J gene: TRBJ2-7
V gene: TRBV21-1
D gene: NA
CDR3 DNA: TGTGCCAGCAGCCTACGACGTGGACAGGGCCAATCCTACGAGCAGTACTTC
CDR3 protein: CASSLRRGQGQSYEQYF

clone size: few
J gene: TRBJ1-1
V gene: TRBV6-2/TRBV6-3
D gene: TRBD1
CDR3 DNA: TGTGCCAGCTGCTGGACAGGGGGCACTGAAGCTTTCTTT
CDR3 protein: CASCWTGGTEAFF

clone size: NA
J gene: TRBJ1-1
V gene: TRBV5-6
D gene: NA
CDR3 DNA: TGTGCCAGCAGCTTCTGGGGGTGGACTGAAGCTTTCTTT
CDR3 protein: CASSFWGWTEAFF

clone size: few
J gene: TRBJ2-7
V gene: TRBV11-2
D gene: TRBD2
CDR3 DNA: TGTGCCAGCAGCTTAGCCCTGACGGGAGGGCCCTACGAGCAGTACTTC
CDR3 protein: CASSLALTGGPYEQYF

clone size: NA
J gene: TRBJ2-1
V gene: TRBV12-3/TRBV12-4
D gene: NA
CDR3 DNA: TGTGCCAGCAGTTTGATGAAACAGGGTGAGCAGTTCTTC
CDR3 protein: CASSLMKQGEQFF

clone size: few
J gene: TRBJ1-3
V gene: TRBV5-1
D gene: NA
CDR3 DNA: TGCGCCAGCAGCCCAGCACTCTCTGGAAACACCATATATTTT
CDR3 protein: CASSPALSGNTIYF

clone size: few
J gene: TRBJ2-6
V gene: TRBV11-3
D gene: NA
CDR3 DNA: TGTGCCAGCAGCTCGGGGGGCGTCGGGGCCAACGTCCTGACTTTC
CDR3 protein: CASSSGGVGANVLTF

clone size: few
J gene: TRBJ1-1
V gene: TRBV4-1
D gene: NA
CDR3 DNA: TGCGCCAGCAGCCTATCTCTGGTAAACACTGAAGCTTTCTTT
CDR3 protein: CASSLSLVNTEAFF

clone size: few
J gene: TRBJ2-1
V gene: TRBV15
D gene: NA
CDR3 DNA: TGTGCCACCAGCAACCTACTAGTTAGGGATGAGCAGTTCTTC
CDR3 protein: CATSNLLVRDEQFF

clone size: few
J gene: TRBJ1-1
V gene: TRBV27
D gene: NA
CDR3 DNA: TGTGCCAGCAGTTCCCGTCTGGGGACTGAAGCTTTCTTT
CDR3 protein: CASSSRLGTEAFF

clone size: few
J gene: TRBJ2-1
V gene: TRBV9
D gene: TRBD2
CDR3 DNA: TGTGCCAGCAGCGGGCACGCCCGAGGGCGGGAGGGCCGATACAATGAGCAGTTCTTC
CDR3 protein: CASSGHARGREGRYNEQFF

clone size: few
J gene: TRBJ2-1
V gene: TRBV10-3
D gene: TRBD2
CDR3 DNA: TGTGCCATCAGTGCTGGACTAGCGGGAGTCTATGAGCAGTTCTTC
CDR3 protein: CAISAGLAGVYEQFF

clone size: NA
J gene: TRBJ1-1
V gene: TRBV9
D gene: NA
CDR3 DNA: TGTGCCAGCACCTTGACAGGTGGCCCGGGCACTGAAGCTTTCTTT
CDR3 protein: CASTLTGGPGTEAFF

clone size: NA
J gene: TRBJ2-1
V gene: TRBV20-1
D gene: NA
CDR3 DNA: TGCAGTGCTAGGCGACTTACCTCCTACAATGAGCAGTTCTTC
CDR3 protein: CSARRLTSYNEQFF

clone size: NA
J gene: TRBJ2-5
V gene: TRBV7-6
D gene: TRBD2
CDR3 DNA: TGTGCCAGCAGCTTAGGGACTAGCGGGGAGTTCGAGACCCAGTACTTC
CDR3 protein: CASSLGTSGEFETQYF

clone size: few
J gene: TRBJ2-3
V gene: TRBV30
D gene: NA
CDR3 DNA: TGTGCCTGGAGTGGTCTAGCAGGGAAGCAGTATTTT
CDR3 protein: CAWSGLAGKQYF

clone size: few
J gene: TRBJ1-5
V gene: TRBV4-2
D gene: NA
CDR3 DNA: TGTGCCAGCAGCCAAGATCCGGCAGTTGCCAATCAGCCCCAGCATTTT
CDR3 protein: CASSQDPAVANQPQHF

clone size: NA
J gene: TRBJ2-7
V gene: TRBV14
D gene: NA
CDR3 DNA: TGTGCCAGCAGCCAAGGGACATGGCTCGAGCAGTACTTC
CDR3 protein: CASSQGTWLEQYF

clone size: NA
J gene: TRBJ2-2
V gene: TRBV6-5
D gene: NA
CDR3 DNA: TGTGCCAGCAGTTACGCCGTCGGGTACGCGAACACCGGGGAGCTGTTTTTT
CDR3 protein: CASSYAVGYANTGELFF

clone size: NA
J gene: TRBJ2-7
V gene: TRBV15
D gene: TRBD2
CDR3 DNA: TGTGCCACCAGCAGAGAAGGCGGGGGCTACGAGCAGTACTTC
CDR3 protein: CATSREGGGYEQYF

clone size: NA
J gene: TRBJ1-1
V gene: TRBV5-5
D gene: TRBD1
CDR3 DNA: TGTGCCAGCAGCTTCACAGGGGATCCTAACACTGAAGCTTTCTTT
CDR3 protein: CASSFTGDPNTEAFF

clone size: few
J gene: TRBJ2-7
V gene: TRBV5-1
D gene: TRBD1
CDR3 DNA: TGCGCCAGCAGCTTGCTGGGACAGGGAGGTTGGGAGCAGTACTTC
CDR3 protein: CASSLLGQGGWEQYF

clone size: NA
J gene: TRBJ2-2
V gene: TRBV6-1
D gene: NA
CDR3 DNA: TGTGCCAGCAGTGAGCCAGGCCGGAACACCGGGGAGCTGTTTTTT
CDR3 protein: CASSEPGRNTGELFF

clone size: NA
J gene: TRBJ2-5
V gene: TRBV14
D gene: NA
CDR3 DNA: TGTGCCAGCAGCCAATCCCGCAGGACCCAAGAGACCCAGTACTTC
CDR3 protein: CASSQSRRTQETQYF

clone size: NA
J gene: TRBJ1-4
V gene: TRBV18
D gene: TRBD1
CDR3 DNA: TGTGCCACCAAGACAGGGGGCATAGGAAATGAAAAACTGTTTTTT
CDR3 protein: CATKTGGIGNEKLFF

clone size: few
J gene: TRBJ2-7
V gene: TRBV12-3/TRBV12-4
D gene: TRBD1
CDR3 DNA: TGTGCCAGCAGTCCTATTAGGGGGCGAGTTTACGAGCAGTACTTC
CDR3 protein: CASSPIRGRVYEQYF

clone size: NA
J gene: TRBJ2-3
V gene: TRBV5-4
D gene: TRBD2
CDR3 DNA: TGTGCCAGCAGCTTAACGGGACTAGCGGCCTCCACAGATACGCAGTATTTT
CDR3 protein: CASSLTGLAASTDTQYF